What follows are 2 T cell receptor beta chains derived from one specimen sequenced in a study of blood T cell repertoires in COVID-19. Produced via immunoSEQ multiplex PCR; TCRdb's table is partial and in-frame only. This table holds roughly 220,000 clones, around 88% found once. The sequencing sample was made of PBMCs or T cells enriched from blood (not recorded which). The source is a woman in her fifties or sixties with acute COVID-19.

The chain recombines TRBV6-5 with TRBJ2-7, with D unclear. The CDR3 totals 15 residues. Germline V CDR1 and CDR2: MNHEY, SVGAGI. Trimming took 2 bases from V and 3 from J, leaving 14 bases between them. The CDR3 nucleotides read TGTGCCAGCAGTTACGCCCCTACGATGAGCTACGAGCAGTACTTC. It is translated as CASSYAPTMSYEQYF.

The CDR3: CASRRTSGTPTDTQYF. The CDR3 DNA sequence: TGTGCCAGCAGGCGAACGTCCGGGACTCCAACAGATACGCAGTATTTT. This chain connects TRBV7-9 to TRBJ2-3, with D maybe TRBD2 (6 bases). The CDR3 covers 16 residues. Germline V gene data show CDR1 as SEHNR and CDR2 as FQNEAQ (reference sequence). V was shortened by 6 bases and J by 3 bases, with 19 bases between the two germline ends.